These T cell receptor beta chains were read from a single sample in a study of human T cells and chemical hapten exposure. TCRdb recomputed calls from the RACE reads with MiXCR, one row per CDR3 protein. The top ten hold roughly 8% of the sample, which has around 300,000 distinct CDR3 sequences, approximately 6.3% seen once. The sample consisted of whole blood, taken in connection with sensitization to the hapten diphenylcyclopropenone (DPC). These receptors were taken from a woman under 30 with alopecia areata. Some clones in this sample may be carry-over from other donors' samples. The CDR3 runs from the conserved cysteine through the conserved F or W. The order of the fields is V gene, clone size, D gene, J gene, CDR3 protein, CDR3 DNA. The D gene is left open where the match is weak. Size is omitted from some rows. Given values are once, few, many or a class for expanded clones.

V gene: TRBV6-1
clone size: .
D gene: TRBD2
J gene: TRBJ2-5
CDR3 protein: CASSDMIAGGPETQYF
CDR3 DNA: TGTGCCAGCAGTGACATGATAGCGGGGGGGCCCGAGACCCAGTACTTC

V gene: TRBV20-1
clone size: few
D gene: .
J gene: TRBJ1-6
CDR3 protein: CSAREPTDSPLHF
CDR3 DNA: TGCAGTGCTAGAGAACCGACAGACTCACCCCTCCACTTT

V gene: TRBV7-8
clone size: .
D gene: TRBD1
J gene: TRBJ2-3
CDR3 protein: CASSPKGGTGSTDTQYF
CDR3 DNA: TGTGCCAGCAGCCCAAAAGGCGGGACAGGGTCGACAGATACGCAGTATTTT

V gene: TRBV6-1
clone size: many
D gene: TRBD1
J gene: TRBJ1-1
CDR3 protein: CASSGVLGQATEAFF
CDR3 DNA: TGTGCCAGCAGTGGTGTTTTAGGACAGGCCACTGAAGCTTTCTTT

V gene: TRBV7-2
clone size: .
D gene: .
J gene: TRBJ1-1
CDR3 protein: CASSLGTWGRSTEAFF
CDR3 DNA: TGTGCCAGCAGCTTGGGGACGTGGGGGAGGAGCACTGAAGCTTTCTTT

V gene: TRBV7-9
clone size: few
D gene: .
J gene: TRBJ2-1
CDR3 protein: CASSPPGDRDNEQFF
CDR3 DNA: TGTGCCAGCAGCCCCCCGGGGGACAGAGACAATGAGCAGTTCTTC

V gene: TRBV28
clone size: many
D gene: .
J gene: TRBJ2-3
CDR3 protein: CASSLEPADTQYF
CDR3 DNA: TGTGCCAGCAGTTTAGAGCCAGCAGATACGCAGTATTTT

V gene: TRBV20-1
clone size: few
D gene: .
J gene: TRBJ2-4
CDR3 protein: CSARLDTQPRAKNIQYF
CDR3 DNA: TGCAGTGCTAGATTGGACACCCAACCACGGGCCAAAAACATTCAGTACTTC

V gene: TRBV6-6
clone size: .
D gene: .
J gene: TRBJ2-7
CDR3 protein: CASSYSGRSWDEQYF
CDR3 DNA: TGTGCCAGCAGTTACTCGGGGAGGTCCTGGGACGAGCAGTACTTC

V gene: TRBV28
clone size: few
D gene: .
J gene: TRBJ2-1
CDR3 protein: CASSPPTSSNEQFF
CDR3 DNA: TGTGCCAGCAGTCCTCCTACTAGCTCCAATGAGCAGTTCTTC

V gene: TRBV4-2
clone size: .
D gene: .
J gene: TRBJ1-2
CDR3 protein: CASSASLNYGYTF
CDR3 DNA: TGTGCCAGCAGCGCGAGTCTTAACTATGGCTACACCTTC

V gene: TRBV7-8
clone size: .
D gene: .
J gene: TRBJ2-3
CDR3 protein: CASSLELDTDTQYF
CDR3 DNA: TGTGCCAGCAGCTTAGAGCTCGACACAGATACGCAGTATTTT

V gene: TRBV25-1
clone size: many
D gene: .
J gene: TRBJ1-2
CDR3 protein: CASSDRHAMEGYTF
CDR3 DNA: TGTGCCAGCAGTGATAGACACGCCATGGAGGGCTACACCTTC

V gene: TRBV5-1
clone size: .
D gene: .
J gene: TRBJ2-6
CDR3 protein: CASSLVSGASGANVLTF
CDR3 DNA: TGCGCCAGCAGCTTGGTATCAGGGGCCTCTGGGGCCAACGTCCTGACTTTC

V gene: TRBV28
clone size: many
D gene: .
J gene: TRBJ1-3
CDR3 protein: CASNPLGLGNTIYF
CDR3 DNA: TGTGCCAGCAACCCACTGGGGTTAGGAAACACCATATATTTT

V gene: TRBV28
clone size: few
D gene: .
J gene: TRBJ2-3
CDR3 protein: CASSSPPGRTDTQYF
CDR3 DNA: TGTGCCAGCAGTTCCCCCCCCGGGCGCACAGATACGCAGTATTTT

V gene: TRBV28
clone size: many
D gene: TRBD1
J gene: TRBJ2-7
CDR3 protein: CASSLTVTGSSYEQYF
CDR3 DNA: TGTGCCAGCAGTCTCACCGTGACAGGGAGCTCCTACGAGCAGTACTTC

V gene: TRBV4-3
clone size: many
D gene: TRBD2
J gene: TRBJ2-3
CDR3 protein: CASSQDGAGGPDTQYF
CDR3 DNA: TGCGCCAGCAGCCAAGACGGAGCGGGGGGGCCGGATACGCAGTATTTT

V gene: TRBV10-3
clone size: many
D gene: .
J gene: TRBJ2-6
CDR3 protein: CAISESIGANVLTF
CDR3 DNA: TGTGCCATCAGTGAGTCGATAGGGGCCAACGTCCTGACTTTC

V gene: TRBV29-1
clone size: many
D gene: TRBD1
J gene: TRBJ2-1
CDR3 protein: CSGQDRGHGEQFF
CDR3 DNA: TGCAGCGGACAGGACAGGGGGCATGGTGAGCAGTTCTTC

V gene: TRBV6-2/TRBV6-3
clone size: many
D gene: .
J gene: TRBJ2-7
CDR3 protein: CASSLMADSYEQYF
CDR3 DNA: TGTGCCAGCAGCCTTATGGCAGATTCCTACGAGCAGTACTTC

V gene: TRBV6-6
clone size: many
D gene: .
J gene: TRBJ2-7
CDR3 protein: CASSLWGQTEQYF
CDR3 DNA: TGTGCCAGCAGTTTGTGGGGGCAAACCGAGCAGTACTTC

V gene: TRBV21-1
clone size: .
D gene: .
J gene: TRBJ1-3
CDR3 protein: CASSKASGNTIYF
CDR3 DNA: TGTGCCAGCAGCAAAGCCTCTGGAAACACCATATATTTT

V gene: TRBV7-2
clone size: few
D gene: .
J gene: TRBJ1-3
CDR3 protein: CASSPFMGTHSGNTIYF
CDR3 DNA: TGTGCCAGCAGCCCGTTTATGGGAACTCACTCTGGAAACACCATATATTTT

V gene: TRBV5-5
clone size: many
D gene: .
J gene: TRBJ2-1
CDR3 protein: CASSLVDGNEQFF
CDR3 DNA: TGTGCCAGCAGCTTGGTGGACGGTAATGAGCAGTTCTTC

V gene: TRBV7-9
clone size: many
D gene: .
J gene: TRBJ2-2
CDR3 protein: CASSGRIAETTGELFF
CDR3 DNA: TGTGCCAGCAGCGGTAGGATTGCAGAGACTACCGGGGAGCTGTTTTTT

V gene: TRBV6-1
clone size: .
D gene: .
J gene: TRBJ2-6
CDR3 protein: CASSARRAQVNRFTGANVLTF
CDR3 DNA: TGTGCCAGCAGTGCCAGAAGGGCACAGGTGAACCGTTTCACAGGGGCCAACGTCCTGACTTTC

V gene: TRBV20-1
clone size: .
D gene: TRBD1
J gene: TRBJ1-5
CDR3 protein: CSATDRESQPQHF
CDR3 DNA: TGCAGTGCTACGGACAGGGAATCCCAGCCCCAGCATTTT

V gene: TRBV12-3/TRBV12-4
clone size: medium-sized
D gene: TRBD2
J gene: TRBJ2-3
CDR3 protein: CASSRTSGSTDTQYF
CDR3 DNA: TGTGCCAGCAGTCGGACTAGCGGTAGCACAGATACGCAGTATTTT

V gene: TRBV11-3
clone size: .
D gene: .
J gene: TRBJ2-1
CDR3 protein: CASSLDRVDYNEQFF
CDR3 DNA: TGTGCCAGCAGCTTAGACAGGGTAGACTACAATGAGCAGTTCTTC

V gene: TRBV7-9
clone size: few
D gene: TRBD2
J gene: TRBJ2-1
CDR3 protein: CASLIAGDYNEQFF
CDR3 DNA: TGTGCCAGCCTCATAGCGGGGGACTACAATGAGCAGTTCTTC

V gene: TRBV5-1
clone size: few
D gene: TRBD1
J gene: TRBJ2-7
CDR3 protein: CASSGQGTVRAYEQYF
CDR3 DNA: TGCGCCAGCAGCGGACAGGGGACCGTGCGGGCCTACGAGCAGTACTTC

V gene: TRBV6-2/TRBV6-3
clone size: many
D gene: TRBD2
J gene: TRBJ2-5
CDR3 protein: CASSYSSRAGTETQYF
CDR3 DNA: TGTGCCAGCAGTTACTCGTCGCGAGCGGGGACGGAGACCCAGTACTTC

V gene: TRBV5-5
clone size: many
D gene: .
J gene: TRBJ1-2
CDR3 protein: CASSLVAATPYGYTF
CDR3 DNA: TGTGCCAGCAGCTTGGTGGCGGCTACCCCTTATGGCTACACCTTC

V gene: TRBV5-1
clone size: many
D gene: .
J gene: TRBJ2-2
CDR3 protein: CASSFDTGSGELFF
CDR3 DNA: TGCGCCAGCAGCTTTGACACAGGGTCCGGGGAGCTGTTTTTT

V gene: TRBV28
clone size: few
D gene: TRBD2
J gene: TRBJ2-1
CDR3 protein: CASSFGTSGGDEQFF
CDR3 DNA: TGTGCCAGCAGTTTCGGGACTAGCGGGGGGGATGAGCAGTTCTTC

V gene: TRBV12-3/TRBV12-4
clone size: .
D gene: .
J gene: TRBJ1-3
CDR3 protein: CASSQGQGVNTIYF
CDR3 DNA: TGTGCCAGCAGCCAAGGGCAGGGAGTTAACACCATATATTTT

V gene: TRBV4-1
clone size: many
D gene: .
J gene: TRBJ1-1
CDR3 protein: CASSQGPYNTEAFF
CDR3 DNA: TGCGCCAGCAGCCAAGGGCCTTACAACACTGAAGCTTTCTTT

V gene: TRBV6-5
clone size: .
D gene: TRBD1
J gene: TRBJ2-2
CDR3 protein: CASSYPGQGGTNTGELFF
CDR3 DNA: TGTGCCAGCAGTTACCCCGGACAGGGTGGAACGAACACCGGGGAGCTGTTTTTT

V gene: TRBV7-8
clone size: .
D gene: .
J gene: TRBJ1-6
CDR3 protein: CASSLGRTNSPLHF
CDR3 DNA: TGTGCCAGCAGCTTAGGACGGACCAATTCACCCCTCCACTTT

V gene: TRBV11-2
clone size: many
D gene: .
J gene: TRBJ2-2
CDR3 protein: CASSLSGQELFF
CDR3 DNA: TGTGCCAGCAGCTTATCGGGACAGGAGCTGTTTTTT

V gene: TRBV29-1
clone size: many
D gene: .
J gene: TRBJ1-1
CDR3 protein: CSTARGNTEAFF
CDR3 DNA: TGCAGCACGGCCAGGGGGAACACTGAAGCTTTCTTT

V gene: TRBV7-6
clone size: few
D gene: .
J gene: TRBJ2-5
CDR3 protein: CASSLVVGQETQYF
CDR3 DNA: TGTGCCAGCAGCTTAGTAGTAGGCCAAGAGACCCAGTACTTC

V gene: TRBV4-2
clone size: .
D gene: .
J gene: TRBJ1-6
CDR3 protein: CASSQDVQENSPLHF
CDR3 DNA: TGTGCCAGCAGCCAAGACGTACAGGAGAATTCACCCCTCCACTTT

V gene: TRBV5-5
clone size: .
D gene: .
J gene: TRBJ2-4
CDR3 protein: CASSLYDPPIQYF
CDR3 DNA: TGTGCCAGCAGCTTGTATGACCCCCCCATTCAGTACTTC

V gene: TRBV6-5
clone size: few
D gene: TRBD1
J gene: TRBJ1-2
CDR3 protein: CASRETGGLYGYTF
CDR3 DNA: TGTGCCAGCAGGGAAACAGGGGGATTGTATGGCTACACCTTC

V gene: TRBV6-2/TRBV6-3
clone size: .
D gene: .
J gene: TRBJ2-4
CDR3 protein: CASSYGGHRGNIQYF
CDR3 DNA: TGTGCCAGCAGTTACGGTGGGCACCGAGGGAACATTCAGTACTTC

V gene: TRBV29-1
clone size: few
D gene: TRBD1
J gene: TRBJ2-5
CDR3 protein: CSVKTTGWETQYF
CDR3 DNA: TGCAGCGTCAAAACGACAGGGTGGGAGACCCAGTACTTC

V gene: TRBV18
clone size: many
D gene: .
J gene: TRBJ1-1
CDR3 protein: CASSPIGGLNTEAFF
CDR3 DNA: TGTGCCAGCTCACCCATTGGGGGGCTGAACACTGAAGCTTTCTTT

V gene: TRBV4-1
clone size: few
D gene: .
J gene: TRBJ2-5
CDR3 protein: CASSQRTGEETQYF
CDR3 DNA: TGCGCCAGCAGCCAGCGGACGGGGGAAGAGACCCAGTACTTC

V gene: TRBV12-3/TRBV12-4
clone size: many
D gene: TRBD1
J gene: TRBJ2-7
CDR3 protein: CASSSPGQGIREYF
CDR3 DNA: TGTGCCAGCAGTTCCCCGGGACAGGGGATTAGGGAGTACTTC

V gene: TRBV7-9
clone size: many
D gene: TRBD1
J gene: TRBJ1-1
CDR3 protein: CASSTRDRLNIEAFF
CDR3 DNA: TGTGCCAGCAGCACAAGGGACAGGTTGAACATTGAAGCTTTCTTT

V gene: TRBV9
clone size: few
D gene: .
J gene: TRBJ1-6
CDR3 protein: CASRTAGYNSPLHF
CDR3 DNA: TGTGCCAGCAGAACAGCGGGGTATAATTCACCCCTCCACTTT